This T cell receptor beta chain was recorded in a study of blood T cell repertoires in COVID-19. Study in general: T cells, B-cell-depleted T cells, or PBMCs provided the cDNA or gDNA that served as material.

The table lists this clone with many counts. The method was immunoSEQ multiplex PCR; TCRdb's version includes in-frame clones alone and lacks a portion of them. The table records 100,000 to 150,000 clones, 78% of them present only once. The CDR3 sequence is 16 residues long. This TCR was recovered from a man between 65 and 85 years old with acute or convalescent COVID-19. Sequencing input: peripheral blood. The chain recombines TRBV12-2 with TRBJ1-6. TRBV12-2 is deemed a pseudogene. The CDR3 sequence: CASRLVASQPHAPLHF. CDR3 coding DNA: TGTGCAAGTCGCTTAGTAGCATCTCAACCCCACGCACCCCTCCACTTT.